These 17 T cell receptor beta chains came from one sample sequenced in a study of blood T cell repertoires in COVID-19. Assay used: immunoSEQ multiplex PCR; TCRdb lists only in-frame clones, some missing. The sample carries under 200,000 clones, around 85% recorded once. Sequenced material: peripheral blood. These TCRs come from a woman at least 80 years old with acute or convalescent COVID-19.

The chain employs TRBV15 and TRBJ2-2, with 7 nucleotides matching TRBD1. Germline CDR1 and CDR2: LNHNV and YYDKDF (reference sequence). V lost 3 bases and J lost 7; bases outside the gene matches: 17. This CDR3 has 18 amino acids. The CDR3 protein is CATSSFKADRVSVGELFF. As DNA, the CDR3 is TGTGCCACCAGCAGCTTCAAGGCAGACAGGGTTTCGGTCGGGGAGCTGTTTTTT.

The J gene is TRBJ1-2, the V gene TRBV10-3; TRBD1 matches at 9 bases. The germline gives CDR1 ENHRY, CDR2 SYGVKD. This CDR3 region has 13 residues. Unmatched junction bases numbered 7, after V lost 10 bases and J lost 4 bases. CDR3 nucleotides: TGTGCCACGGGGGGGGACAGGGTCTATGGCTACACCTTC. Its translation: CATGGDRVYGYTF.

The chain recombines TRBV5-1 with TRBJ2-5, with D perhaps TRBD2 (5 bases). This CDR3 has 15 residues. V was clipped by 5 bases and J by 2 bases, with 16 bases between them. Germline assignment: CDR1 SGHRS and CDR2 YFSETQ. The CDR3 loop is CASSRGPGGQETQYF. In DNA, the CDR3 is TGCGCCAGCAGTAGAGGGCCTGGAGGACAAGAGACCCAGTACTTC.

The J gene is TRBJ2-1, the V gene TRBV6-5; TRBD2 aligns across 7 bases. The CDR3 is 13 amino acids. V was clipped by 6 bases and J by 12 bases; unmatched bases: 11. Looked up from germline, CDR1 is MNHEY and CDR2 is SVGAGI. The CDR3, as DNA: TGTGCCAGCAGAGGGGAGCGGGGTCGGGTGCAGTTCTTC. This translates into CASRGERGRVQFF.

The J gene is TRBJ1-3, the V gene TRBV5-1; 7 bases match TRBD1. From germline, CDR1 is SGHRS and CDR2 YFSETQ. This CDR3 has 15 amino acids. V gave up 3 bases and J gave up 3 bases; unmatched junction bases: 6. The CDR3 spells CASSWGDRDGNTIYF. The CDR3 nucleotides are TGCGCCAGCAGCTGGGGTGACAGGGATGGAAACACCATATATTTT.

This clone showed up just once. The DNA for the CDR3 is TGTGCCAGCTCACCAGATGGGAGACAAGCTTTCTTT. Translation gives CASSPDGRQAFF. The chain uses TRBV18 and TRBJ1-1; unclear D gene. The V gene's germline CDR1 is KGHSH and CDR2 LQKENI. V lost 2 bases, J lost 9 bases, and 10 bases lay in between. The CDR3 runs to 12 residues.

The chain links TRBV10-3 to TRBJ2-3; 9 bases align to TRBD1. CDR3 length equals 18 residues. Trimming at V came to 5 bases and at J to 0 bases, leaving 12 bases not matched to a gene. Germline CDR1 reads ENHRY; CDR2 reads SYGVKD. The CDR3 region has the DNA TGTGCCATCAGTTCTTACAGGGGGCCCACCGTCAGCACAGATACGCAGTATTTT. It is translated as CAISSYRGPTVSTDTQYF.

V usage is TRBV2 and J usage is TRBJ1-6; weak D call: TRBD1 (6 bases). The CDR3 loop spans 14 amino acids. V dropped 2 bases and J dropped 18 bases, with 20 bases sitting between them. CDR1 and CDR2 (germline): SNHLY, FYNNEI. The CDR3 DNA follows: TGTGCCAGCAGTGAATTCGGGGGGCAGGGTTTAGCCCACTTT. It translates to CASSEFGGQGLAHF.

The CDR3 region has the DNA TGTGCCAGCTCACCAGAAGACAGGGGACCCAACACTGAAGCTTTCTTT. It translates to CASSPEDRGPNTEAFF. V gene TRBV18 combines with J gene TRBJ1-1; TRBD1 aligns across 8 bases. The length of the CDR3 is 16 residues. Losses at the gene ends were 2 bases for V and 2 bases for J; bases not matched to a gene: 7. CDR1 is KGHSH and CDR2 is LQKENI in the germline V gene.

The chain's CDR3 is CASSPGGGGEMNEKLFF. CDR3 nucleotides: TGTGCCAGCAGCCCGGGCGGTGGAGGGGAAATGAATGAAAAACTGTTTTTT. The chain recombines TRBV7-2 with TRBJ1-4; D may be TRBD1 (5 bases). V dropped 5 bases and J dropped 5 bases, with 21 bases sitting between them. In germline, CDR1 is SGHTA, CDR2 FQGNSA. The CDR3 consists of 17 residues.

CDR3 loop: CASSSLGLAGVVETQYF. Written as DNA, the CDR3 is TGCGCCAGCAGCTCCCTGGGGCTAGCGGGAGTAGTAGAGACCCAGTACTTC. The chain employs TRBV4-1 and TRBJ2-5, with 10 positions matching TRBD2. Germline V lookup: CDR1 MGHRA, CDR2 YSYEKL. This CDR3 is built from 17 residues. The J segment lost 4 bases and the V segment lost 5 bases, leaving 13 bases of the junction unmatched.

For this clone: Other nucleotide sequences from this sample produce the same CDR3. The gene calls are TRBV10-3 and TRBJ1-1, with D perhaps matching TRBD1 (5 bases). CDR1 and CDR2 (germline): ENHRY, SYGVKD. Trimming removed 0 bases from V and 5 bases from J, with 7 bases in between. The CDR3 is 13 residues long. As DNA, the CDR3 is TGTGCCATCAGTGAGTCGGGGGGTACTGAAGCTTTCTTT. It codes for CAISESGGTEAFF.

V and J are TRBV27 and TRBJ1-4; D perhaps matches TRBD1 (5 bases). The germline V gene encodes CDR1 MNHEY and CDR2 SMNVEV (reference sequence). With 5 bases removed from V and 0 bases from J, the gap between germline ends came to 13 bases. The CDR3 loop spans 16 amino acids. The CDR3 here is CASSPSGYATNEKLFF. DNA of the CDR3: TGTGCCAGCAGTCCTTCAGGGTATGCAACTAATGAAAAACTGTTTTTT.

The chain uses TRBV30 and TRBJ2-3, with TRBD2 matching over 14 bases. The CDR3 covers 16 residues. The V and J ends lost 4 bases and 4 bases, in that order; junction bases with no gene match: 7. Germline CDR1 is GTSNPN and CDR2 is SVGIG (reference sequence). CDR3 region: CAWTQPTSGRADTQYF. The CDR3 region has the DNA TGTGCCTGGACCCAGCCGACTAGCGGGAGGGCAGATACGCAGTATTTT.

The chain joins TRBV7-2 to TRBJ1-4, with TRBD1 matching over 9 bases. Germline CDR1 reads SGHTA; CDR2 reads FQGNSA. The V gene end was trimmed by 3 bases and the J gene end by 8 bases; junction bases not matched to a gene: 4. The CDR3 is 14 residues long. Written as DNA, the CDR3 is TGTGCCAGCAGCTTGGGACAGGGCGTAGAAAAACTGTTTTTT. Translation gives CASSLGQGVEKLFF.

This rearrangement joins TRBV21-1 to TRBJ2-5; no DNA check was done on the table's D call, TRBD1. TRBV21-1 is a documented pseudogene. This CDR3 spans 17 amino acids. As DNA, the CDR3 is TGTGCCAGCAGCAAAAAGTCCGGACAGGGATGTACAGAGACCCAGTACTTC. This translates into CASSKKSGQGCTETQYF.

The CDR3 region is CASSEIDPHKQYF. For the CDR3, the DNA is TGTGCCAGCAGTGAGATCGATCCGCACAAGCAGTACTTC. This chain links TRBV6-1 with TRBJ2-7; D is ambiguous. The CDR3 is made up of 13 amino acids. In germline, CDR1 is MNHNS, CDR2 SASEGT. V was shortened by 3 bases and J by 8 bases, with 14 bases between the two germline ends.